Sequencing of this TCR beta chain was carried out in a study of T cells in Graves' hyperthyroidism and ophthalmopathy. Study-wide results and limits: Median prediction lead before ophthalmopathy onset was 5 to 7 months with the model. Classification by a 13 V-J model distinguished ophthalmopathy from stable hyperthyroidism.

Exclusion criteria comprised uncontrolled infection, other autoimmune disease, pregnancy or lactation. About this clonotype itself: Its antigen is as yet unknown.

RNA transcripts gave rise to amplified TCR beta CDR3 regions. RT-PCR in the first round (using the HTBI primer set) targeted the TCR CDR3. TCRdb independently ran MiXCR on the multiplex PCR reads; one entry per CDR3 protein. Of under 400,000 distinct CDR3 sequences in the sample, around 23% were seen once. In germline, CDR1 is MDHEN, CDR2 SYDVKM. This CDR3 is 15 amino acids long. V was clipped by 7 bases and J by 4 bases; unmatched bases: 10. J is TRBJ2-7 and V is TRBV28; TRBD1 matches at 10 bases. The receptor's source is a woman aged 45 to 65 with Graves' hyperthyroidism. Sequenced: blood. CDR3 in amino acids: CASTLSGTGAYEQYF. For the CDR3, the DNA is TGTGCCAGCACCCTCTCCGGGACAGGGGCATACGAGCAGTACTTC.